One and the same sample provided the 7 T cell receptor beta chains below, sequenced in a study of cytotoxic CD8 clonotypes in ibrutinib-treated CLL. TCRdb keeps only in-frame clones here, not all; method: immunoSEQ multiplex PCR. The sample includes approximately 70,000 clones, more than 70% seen only once; the top ten take 7.5% to 8%. The source was PBMCs, collected at disease progression, from a patient treated with ibrutinib. The source is a human donor with chronic lymphocytic leukemia.

This chain links TRBV19 with TRBJ1-5; D unresolved. The CDR3 runs 15 residues. Trimming removed 4 bases from V and 0 bases from J, with 10 bases in between. Germline V gene lookup returns CDR1 LNHDA and CDR2 SQIVND (reference sequence). CDR3 protein: CASSREVNSNQPQHF. CDR3 nucleotide sequence: TGTGCCAGTAGTAGGGAAGTGAATAGCAATCAGCCCCAGCATTTT.

This clone was counted once. The V gene is TRBV6-5, the J gene TRBJ1-2; possibly TRBD1 for D (5 bases). There are 13 residues in the CDR3. The V end lost 8 bases, the J end lost 6 bases, and 16 bases lay between the germline ends. Looked up from germline, CDR1 is MNHEY and CDR2 is SVGAGI. The CDR3 spells CASGTWGIHGYTF. The DNA for the CDR3 is TGTGCCAGCGGGACGTGGGGGATCCATGGCTACACCTTC.

The CDR3 is CASSERGRGETEAFF. CDR3 sequence (DNA): TGTGCCAGCAGTGAAAGGGGCAGGGGTGAGACTGAAGCTTTCTTT. The chain uses TRBV25-1 and TRBJ1-1; a possible D gene is TRBD1 (6 bases). The CDR3 totals 15 residues. Trimming cost V 2 bases and J 5 bases, with 15 bases left between them. The germline gives CDR1 MGHDK, CDR2 SYGVNS.

V is TRBV5-1 and J is TRBJ2-5; TRBD2 is a possible D gene (7 bases). Germline CDR1 is SGHRS and CDR2 is YFSETQ. There are 15 residues in the CDR3. The V and J ends lost 9 bases and 5 bases respectively, with 23 bases between them. In DNA form, the CDR3 reads TGCGCCACCCGCCTGGGGGGGGGCCCTGTTGAGACCCAGTACTTC. The encoded protein is CATRLGGGPVETQYF. The whole variable domain, remainder taken from reference TRBV5-1 and TRBJ2-5, is KAGVTQTPRYLIKTRGQQVTLSCSPISGHRSVSWYQQTPGQGLQFLFEYFSETQRNKGNFPGRFSGRQFSNSRSEMNVSTLELGDSALYLCATRLGGGPVETQYFGPGTRLLVL.

The chain has TRBV12-5 and TRBJ2-7; no clear D gene. The germline V gene encodes CDR1 LGHNT and CDR2 FRNRAP. Trimming left V 3 bases short and J 3 bases short, with 6 bases between. This CDR3 spans 12 amino acids. The CDR3 DNA reads TGTGCTAGTGGTTTAGAGCTCTACGAGCAGTACTTC. As protein: CASGLELYEQYF. Supplemented by reference TRBV12-5 and TRBJ2-7, the full variable domain reads DARVTQTPRHKVTEMGQEVTMRCQPILGHNTVFWYRQTMMQGLELLAYFRNRAPLDDSGMPKDRFSAEMPDATLATLKIQPSEPRDSAVYFCASGLELYEQYFGPGTRLTVT.

V usage is TRBV25-1 and J usage is TRBJ2-3; possibly TRBD2 for D (5 bases). Trimming cost V 3 bases and J 0 bases, with 7 bases left between them. CDR1 is MGHDK and CDR2 is SYGVNS in the germline V gene. This CDR3 has 14 amino acids. The chain's CDR3 is CASSDPGSTDTQYF. Here the CDR3 DNA reads TGTGCCAGCAGTGACCCGGGGAGCACAGATACGCAGTATTTT.

The V and J genes are TRBV28 and TRBJ1-2; 7 bases line up with TRBD1. The trim removed 6 bases at V and 7 bases at J, leaving 11 bases unmatched. Looked up from germline, CDR1 is MDHEN and CDR2 is SYDVKM. This CDR3 has 14 amino acids. The CDR3 reads CASRSPYRGRGYTF. The DNA of the CDR3 is TGTGCCAGCAGAAGCCCGTACAGGGGCCGTGGCTACACCTTC.